The clone carrying this T cell receptor (beta chain) was seen a handful of times. Its antigen is undetermined. The investigators reverse transcribed all of the isolated RNA, so they sequenced expressed TCRB transcripts. TCRdb keeps only in-frame clones here, not all; method: immunoSEQ multiplex PCR. This sample has hundreds of thousands of clones, with around 15% found just once. The sample is drawn from a study of beta chain features in type 1 diabetes. Findings and caveats of the study: Here, the possible influence of HLA type (on TCRB rearrangement) remained unresolved. In every one of the four CD4+ subsets, TCRB CDR3s were moderately but significantly shorter in Type 1 diabetes patients.

V was cut by 4 bases and J by 0 bases, with 7 bases left in between. This CDR3 contains 13 residues. Looked up from germline, CDR1 is KGHSH and CDR2 is LQKENI. What was sequenced was naive CD4+ T cells from blood. The chain has TRBV18 and TRBJ2-7; D perhaps matches TRBD1 (6 bases). The origin of this receptor is a man in his late teens or twenties in good health. The CDR3 nucleotides are TGTGCCAGCTCACGGGACATCTCCTACGAGCAGTACTTC. This codes for CASSRDISYEQYF.